This TCR beta chain was captured by sequencing in a study of T cell repertoires in cytomegalovirus infection. Concerning this clonotype: Its target is unknown.

Germline V lookup: CDR1 SGHTA, CDR2 FQGNSA. The V gene end was trimmed by 5 bases and the J gene end by 9 bases; junction bases not matched to a gene: 7. The CDR3 totals 14 residues. The study's findings and limits: HLA-C-restricted CMV-specific TCR beta clonotypes were dominant in the ex vivo response.

TCRdb used MiXCR to reprocess the reads, holding one entry per CDR3 protein. Among hundreds of thousands of distinct CDR3 sequences, 33% were seen once, and the ten largest hold roughly 16%. Source: cultured PBMCs, taken from culture after CMV antigen stimulation. The V gene is TRBV7-2, the J gene TRBJ2-4; TRBD1 aligns across 10 bases. The origin of this receptor is a human donor in good health (CMV status not recorded). Some clones in this sample may be carry-over from other donors' samples. The CDR3 sequence is CASSLTGGSIIQYF. Written as DNA, the CDR3 is TGTGCCAGCAGCCTGACAGGGGGCAGCATCATTCAGTACTTC.